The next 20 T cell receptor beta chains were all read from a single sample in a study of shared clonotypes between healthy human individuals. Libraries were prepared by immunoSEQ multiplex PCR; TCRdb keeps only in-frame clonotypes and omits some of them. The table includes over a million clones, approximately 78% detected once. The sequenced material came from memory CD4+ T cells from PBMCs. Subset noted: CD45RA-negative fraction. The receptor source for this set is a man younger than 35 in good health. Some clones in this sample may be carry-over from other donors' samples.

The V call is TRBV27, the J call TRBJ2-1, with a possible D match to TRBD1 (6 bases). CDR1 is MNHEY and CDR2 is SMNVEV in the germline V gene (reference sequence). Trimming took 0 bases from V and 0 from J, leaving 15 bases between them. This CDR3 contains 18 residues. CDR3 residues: CASSLSIGRGLSYNEQFF. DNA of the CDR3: TGTGCCAGCAGTTTATCGATTGGCAGGGGTCTCTCCTACAATGAGCAGTTCTTC.

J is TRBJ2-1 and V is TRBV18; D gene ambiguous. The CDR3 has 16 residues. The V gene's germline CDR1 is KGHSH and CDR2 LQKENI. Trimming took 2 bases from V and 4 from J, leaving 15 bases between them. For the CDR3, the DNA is TGTGCCAGCTCACCATTTGCCTCTCCGACGTACAATGAGCAGTTCTTC. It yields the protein CASSPFASPTYNEQFF.

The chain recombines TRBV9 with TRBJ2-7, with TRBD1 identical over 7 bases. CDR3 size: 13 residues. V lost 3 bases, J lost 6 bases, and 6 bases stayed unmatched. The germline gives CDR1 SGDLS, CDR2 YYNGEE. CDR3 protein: CASSARQGTEQYF. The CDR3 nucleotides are TGTGCCAGCAGCGCCAGACAGGGAACCGAGCAGTACTTC.

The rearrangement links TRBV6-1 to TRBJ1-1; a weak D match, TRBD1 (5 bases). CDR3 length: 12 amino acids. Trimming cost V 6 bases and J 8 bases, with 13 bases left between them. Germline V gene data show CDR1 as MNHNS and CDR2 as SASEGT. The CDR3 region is CASSIGEPEAFF. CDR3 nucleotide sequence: TGTGCCAGCAGCATAGGGGAACCAGAAGCTTTCTTT.

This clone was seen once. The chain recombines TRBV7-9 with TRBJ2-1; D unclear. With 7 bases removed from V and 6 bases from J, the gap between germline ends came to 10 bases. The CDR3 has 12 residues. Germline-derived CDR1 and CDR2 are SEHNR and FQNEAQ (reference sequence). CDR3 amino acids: CASTQRGNEQFF. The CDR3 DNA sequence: TGTGCCAGCACGCAGCGCGGCAATGAGCAGTTCTTC. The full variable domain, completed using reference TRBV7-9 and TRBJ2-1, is DTGVSQNPRHKITKRGQNVTFRCDPISEHNRLYWYRQTLGQGPEFLTYFQNEAQLEKSRLLSDRFSAERPKGSFSTLEIQRTEQGDSAMYLCASTQRGNEQFFGPGTRLTVL.

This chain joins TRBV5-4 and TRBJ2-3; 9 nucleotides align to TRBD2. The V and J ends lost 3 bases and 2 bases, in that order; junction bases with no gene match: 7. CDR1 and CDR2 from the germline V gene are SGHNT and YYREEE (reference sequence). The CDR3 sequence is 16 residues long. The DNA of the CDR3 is TGTGCCAGCAGCTGGGGCGCGGGAGGGGACACAGATACGCAGTATTTT. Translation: CASSWGAGGDTDTQYF.

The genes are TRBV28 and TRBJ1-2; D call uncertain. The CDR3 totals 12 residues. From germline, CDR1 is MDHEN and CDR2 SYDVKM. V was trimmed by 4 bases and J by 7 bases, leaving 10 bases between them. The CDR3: CASSSTSAGYTF. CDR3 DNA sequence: TGTGCCAGCAGTTCCACTAGCGCTGGCTACACCTTC.

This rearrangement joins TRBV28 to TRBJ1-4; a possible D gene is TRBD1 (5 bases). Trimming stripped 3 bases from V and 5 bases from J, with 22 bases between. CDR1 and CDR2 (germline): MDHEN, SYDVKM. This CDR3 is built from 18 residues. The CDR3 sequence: CASSLGGWGGKGNEKLFF. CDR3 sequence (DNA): TGTGCCAGCAGTTTGGGCGGATGGGGAGGGAAGGGGAATGAAAAACTGTTTTTT.

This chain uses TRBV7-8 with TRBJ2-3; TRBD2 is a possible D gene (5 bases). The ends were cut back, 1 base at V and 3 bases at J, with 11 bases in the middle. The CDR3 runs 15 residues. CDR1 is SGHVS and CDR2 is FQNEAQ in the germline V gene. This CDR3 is CASSLEGVGTDTQYF. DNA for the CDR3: TGTGCCAGCAGCTTAGAGGGAGTTGGAACAGATACGCAGTATTTT.

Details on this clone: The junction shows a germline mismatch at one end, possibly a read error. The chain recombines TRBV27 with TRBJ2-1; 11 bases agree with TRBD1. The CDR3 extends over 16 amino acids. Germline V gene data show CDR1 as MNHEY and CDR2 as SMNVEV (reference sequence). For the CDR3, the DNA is TGTGCCAGCAGTCCCAGGACAGGGGGCGCAGGTAATGGGCAGTTCTTC. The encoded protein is CASSPRTGGAGNGQFF.

The CDR3: CASSLAPAVTEAFF. The DNA for the CDR3 is TGTGCCAGCAGCTTAGCCCCGGCGGTAACTGAAGCTTTCTTT. V usage is TRBV11-2 and J usage is TRBJ1-1; D gene unclear. Trimming cost V 1 base and J 5 bases, with 11 bases left between them. CDR1 is SGHAT, CDR2 FQNNGV, per germline. The CDR3 covers 14 residues.

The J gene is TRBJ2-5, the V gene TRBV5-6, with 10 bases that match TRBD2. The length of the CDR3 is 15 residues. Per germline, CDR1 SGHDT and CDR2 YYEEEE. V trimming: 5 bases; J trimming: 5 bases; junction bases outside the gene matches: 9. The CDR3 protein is CASRLSGRAGETQYF. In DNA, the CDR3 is TGTGCCAGCAGGCTAAGCGGGAGGGCCGGTGAGACCCAGTACTTC.

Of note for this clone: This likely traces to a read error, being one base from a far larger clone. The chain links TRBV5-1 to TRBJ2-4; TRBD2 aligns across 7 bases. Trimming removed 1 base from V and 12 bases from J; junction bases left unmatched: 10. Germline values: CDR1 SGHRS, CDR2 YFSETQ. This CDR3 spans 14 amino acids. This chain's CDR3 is CASSLNSGSDTQYF. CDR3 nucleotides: TGCGCCAGCAGCTTGAATAGCGGGTCTGACACTCAGTACTTC.

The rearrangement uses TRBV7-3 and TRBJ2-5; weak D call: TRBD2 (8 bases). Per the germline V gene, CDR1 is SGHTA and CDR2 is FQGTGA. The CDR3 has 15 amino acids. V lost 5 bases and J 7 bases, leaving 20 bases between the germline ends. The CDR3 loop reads CASSPQGTRGGTQYF. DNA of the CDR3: TGTGCCAGCAGCCCACAGGGGACTAGAGGTGGGACCCAGTACTTC.

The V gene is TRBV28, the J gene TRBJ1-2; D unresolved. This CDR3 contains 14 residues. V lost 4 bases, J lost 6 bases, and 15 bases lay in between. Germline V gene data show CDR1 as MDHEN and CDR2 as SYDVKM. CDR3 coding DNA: TGTGCCAGCAGTTCCCCAGGCCTTCTGGATGGCTACACCTTC. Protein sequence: CASSSPGLLDGYTF.

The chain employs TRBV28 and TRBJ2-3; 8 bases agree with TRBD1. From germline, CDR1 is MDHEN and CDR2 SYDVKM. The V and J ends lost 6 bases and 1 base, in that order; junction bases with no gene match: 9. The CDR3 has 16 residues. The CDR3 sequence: CASRYLAQGGTDTQYF. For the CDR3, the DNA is TGTGCCAGCAGATATTTGGCACAGGGGGGCACAGATACGCAGTATTTT. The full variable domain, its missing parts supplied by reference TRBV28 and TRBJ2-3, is DVKVTQSSRYLVKRTGEKVFLECVQDMDHENMFWYRQDPGLGLRLIYFSYDVKMKEKGDIPEGYSVSREKKERFSLILESASTNQTSMYLCASRYLAQGGTDTQYFGPGTRLTVL.

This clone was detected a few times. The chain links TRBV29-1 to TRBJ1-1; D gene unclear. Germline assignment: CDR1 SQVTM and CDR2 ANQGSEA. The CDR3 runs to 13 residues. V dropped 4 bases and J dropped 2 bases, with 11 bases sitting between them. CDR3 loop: CSVVRQANTEAFF. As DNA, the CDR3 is TGCAGCGTTGTCAGGCAGGCCAACACTGAAGCTTTCTTT.

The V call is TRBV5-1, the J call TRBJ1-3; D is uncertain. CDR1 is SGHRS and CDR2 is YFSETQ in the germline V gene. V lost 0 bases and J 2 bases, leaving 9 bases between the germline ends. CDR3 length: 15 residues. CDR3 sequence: CASSLDGSTGNTIYF. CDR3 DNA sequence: TGCGCCAGCAGCTTGGACGGGTCCACTGGAAACACCATATATTTT. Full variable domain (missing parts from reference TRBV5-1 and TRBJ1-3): KAGVTQTPRYLIKTRGQQVTLSCSPISGHRSVSWYQQTPGQGLQFLFEYFSETQRNKGNFPGRFSGRQFSNSRSEMNVSTLELGDSALYLCASSLDGSTGNTIYFGEGSWLTVV.

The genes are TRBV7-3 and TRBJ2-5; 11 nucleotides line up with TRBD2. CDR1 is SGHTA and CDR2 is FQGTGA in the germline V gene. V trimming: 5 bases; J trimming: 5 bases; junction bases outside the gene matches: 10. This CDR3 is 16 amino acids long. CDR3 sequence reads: CASSVAGGPTGETQYF. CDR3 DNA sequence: TGTGCCAGCAGCGTAGCGGGAGGGCCCACTGGGGAGACCCAGTACTTC.

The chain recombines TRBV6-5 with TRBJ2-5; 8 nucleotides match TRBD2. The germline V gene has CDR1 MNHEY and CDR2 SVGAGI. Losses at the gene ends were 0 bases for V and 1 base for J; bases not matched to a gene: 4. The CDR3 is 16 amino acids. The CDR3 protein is CASSYSLSGSQETQYF. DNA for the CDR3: TGTGCCAGCAGTTACTCGTTAAGCGGGAGCCAAGAGACCCAGTACTTC.